These 20 T cell receptor beta chains were sequenced from one sample in a study of T-cell reconstitution after alpha-beta-depleted transplantation in children. Library preparation (for TCRbeta) was performed with unique molecular identifiers. TCRdb re-called the PCR reads through MiXCR, storing one row per CDR3 protein. The repertoire has a few hundred thousand distinct CDR3 sequences, about a tenth of them found once; the top ten carry 5% to 6.5%. This material consisted of PBMCs from the stem cell graft donor, taken from the stem cell graft. All receptors derive from a human donor who donated a stem cell graft to a child with acute myeloid leukemia.

The rearrangement links TRBV25-1 to TRBJ2-1; 13 bases align to TRBD2. V trimming: 4 bases; J trimming: 3 bases; junction bases outside the gene matches: 27. CDR3 length: 24 amino acids. The germline gives CDR1 MGHDK, CDR2 SYGVNS. CDR3 sequence (DNA): TGTGCCAGCAGTGGATCGGGCCCCAGGACTAGCGGGAGATCCTCACCCATCGGCTACAATGAGCAGTTCTTC. Translating gives CASSGSGPRTSGRSSPIGYNEQFF.

The chain is built from TRBV29-1 and TRBJ1-4; 8 nucleotides agree with TRBD1. The CDR3 contains 14 residues. V lost 3 bases and J lost 7; bases outside the gene matches: 7. Looked up from germline, CDR1 is SQVTM and CDR2 is ANQGSEA. DNA for the CDR3: TGCAGCGTTGACGACAGGGGCCAGGGTGAAAAACTGTTTTTT. It encodes CSVDDRGQGEKLFF.

V is TRBV4-1 and J is TRBJ2-1; 10 bases map to TRBD1. The trim removed 4 bases at V and 5 bases at J, leaving 11 bases unmatched. The CDR3 has 17 amino acids. CDR1 is MGHRA, CDR2 YSYEKL, per germline. The DNA of the CDR3 is TGCGCCAGCAGCCGGATCGGCTGGGACAGGGGAGACAATGAGCAGTTCTTC. It translates to CASSRIGWDRGDNEQFF.

This clonotype has a count of ten or more. The chain carries TRBV3-1 and TRBJ2-1; 8 nucleotides align to TRBD1. V gave up 4 bases and J gave up 5 bases; unmatched junction bases: 4. The CDR3 consists of 14 residues. Looked up from germline, CDR1 is LGHDT and CDR2 is YNNKEL (reference sequence). CDR3 bases: TGTGCCAGCAGCCTTCCGGGACAGGACAATGAGCAGTTCTTC. Encoded protein: CASSLPGQDNEQFF.

This clonotype was detected ten times or more. This chain uses TRBV4-3 with TRBJ1-4; D is undetermined. Trimming removed 5 bases at V and 2 bases at J, with 0 bases between. Germline V gene data show CDR1 as LGHNA and CDR2 as YSLEER. This CDR3 has 11 residues. The CDR3 loop reads CASSTNEKLFF. For the CDR3, the DNA is TGCGCCAGCAGCACTAATGAAAAACTGTTTTTT.

This clonotype was found many times. The rearrangement joins TRBV9 to TRBJ1-3; no clear D gene. Trimming took 1 base from V and 0 from J, leaving 8 bases between them. This CDR3 spans 15 amino acids. Germline lookup yields CDR1 SGDLS and CDR2 YYNGEE. For the CDR3, the DNA is TGTGCCAGCAGCGTACGGTCGGACTCTGGAAACACCATATATTTT. As protein: CASSVRSDSGNTIYF.

As DNA, the CDR3 is TGTGCCAGCAGCCAGACGTGGACTAACTATGGCTACACCTTC. It codes for CASSQTWTNYGYTF. The genes are TRBV4-2 and TRBJ1-2, with D hard to call. The CDR3 covers 14 residues. V lost 3 bases to trimming and J lost 0 bases, with 8 bases between them. Per germline, CDR1 LGHNA and CDR2 YNFKEQ.

This clonotype was observed many times. The V and J genes are TRBV10-2 and TRBJ2-3; D is undetermined. Germline V gene sequence: CDR1 WSHSY, CDR2 SAAADI. Trimming took 0 bases from V and 6 from J, leaving 4 bases between them. The CDR3 contains 12 residues. The CDR3 loop is CASSESGDTQYF. The CDR3, as DNA: TGCGCCAGCAGTGAGTCGGGGGATACGCAGTATTTT.

There are a few counts of this clonotype. The V and J genes are TRBV15 and TRBJ2-5, with D uncertain. Trimming removed 0 bases at V and 0 bases at J, with 2 bases between. CDR3 length equals 13 residues. Germline CDR1 and CDR2: LNHNV and YYDKDF (reference sequence). The CDR3 region is CATSREYQETQYF. The CDR3 DNA is TGTGCCACCAGCAGAGAGTACCAAGAGACCCAGTACTTC. Using reference TRBV15 and TRBJ2-5 for the parts outside the CDR3, the full variable domain is DAMVIQNPRYQVTQFGKPVTLSCSQTLNHNVMYWYQQKSSQAPKLLFHYYDKDFNNEADTPDNFQSRRPNTSFCFLDIRSPGLGDTAMYLCATSREYQETQYFGPGTRLLVL.

This chain uses TRBV14 with TRBJ1-2, with D tentatively TRBD1 (6 bases). Looked up from germline, CDR1 is SGHDN and CDR2 is FVKESK. This CDR3 is 15 amino acids long. With 1 base removed from V and 4 bases from J, the gap between germline ends came to 13 bases. CDR3 in DNA: TGTGCCAGCAGCCAAGTAGGACAGCCTGTCTATGGCTACACCTTC. It yields the protein CASSQVGQPVYGYTF.

This clonotype occurred a few times. This chain uses TRBV11-2 with TRBJ2-2, with a tentative D call TRBD2 (6 bases). CDR3 length equals 15 residues. V was trimmed by 2 bases and J by 7 bases, leaving 14 bases between them. Germline V CDR1 and CDR2: SGHAT, FQNNGV. The CDR3 DNA sequence: TGTGCCAGCAGCTTAACCCCGACGGGAGTCGGGGAGCTGTTTTTT. Amino acids: CASSLTPTGVGELFF.

Only a few counts were recorded for this clonotype. The V call is TRBV20-1, the J call TRBJ1-5, with 9 positions matching TRBD1. Trimming took 5 bases from V and 6 from J; bases not matched to a gene: 11. This CDR3 is 15 amino acids long. The V gene's germline CDR1 is DFQATT and CDR2 SNEGSKA (reference sequence). The CDR3 DNA reads as TGCAGTGCTTTCGGACAGGGGAGAGGTAGTCAGCCCCAGCATTTT. This codes for CSAFGQGRGSQPQHF.

This rearrangement joins TRBV12-3 or TRBV12-4 to TRBJ2-5, with TRBD1 matching 7 bases. This CDR3 is 16 amino acids long. The V gene end was trimmed by 1 base and the J gene end by 3 bases; junction bases not matched to a gene: 8. The CDR3 sequence: CASSLGDSISKETQYF. CDR3 DNA sequence: TGTGCCAGCAGTTTAGGGGACAGTATTTCAAAAGAGACCCAGTACTTC.

The rearrangement links TRBV20-1 to TRBJ1-1; the match to TRBD1 covers 9 bases. This CDR3 has 12 amino acids. Trimming at V came to 5 bases and at J to 4 bases, leaving 2 bases not matched to a gene. The V gene's germline CDR1 is DFQATT and CDR2 SNEGSKA (reference sequence). CDR3 in DNA: TGCAGTGCTGGGGACAGGGCCACTGAAGCTTTCTTT. The encoded protein is CSAGDRATEAFF.

The chain uses TRBV7-6 and TRBJ1-5; TRBD1 agrees at 9 bases. The CDR3 spans 15 residues. Germline assignment: CDR1 SGHVS and CDR2 FNYEAQ. V shed 7 bases and J 5 bases; nucleotides not matched to a gene: 9. DNA for the CDR3: TGTGCCAGCACCTTGGGGACAGGGAAGGATCAGCCCCAGCATTTT. It specifies CASTLGTGKDQPQHF. The complete variable domain, with remaining parts taken from reference TRBV7-6 and TRBJ1-5, reads GAGVSQSPRYKVTKRGQDVALRCDPISGHVSLYWYRQALGQGPEFLTYFNYEAQQDKSGLPNDRFSAERPEGSISTLTIQRTEQRDSAMYRCASTLGTGKDQPQHFGDGTRLSIL.

The J gene is TRBJ1-4, the V gene TRBV30; 10 nucleotides match TRBD1. With 4 bases clipped from V and 8 bases from J, the junction kept 1 base outside the gene matches. The CDR3 contains 12 residues. Germline CDR1 and CDR2: GTSNPN and SVGIG (reference sequence). CDR3 nucleotide sequence: TGTGCCTGGAAGGGACAGGGGGAAAAACTGTTTTTT. Its protein is CAWKGQGEKLFF.

This clonotype was seen many times. The CDR3 sequence: CASSQDSWGTDTQYF. The CDR3 DNA sequence: TGTGCCAGCAGCCAGGACTCCTGGGGGACAGATACGCAGTATTTT. The chain combines TRBV12-3 or TRBV12-4 with TRBJ2-3; D may match TRBD1 or TRBD2 (5 bases each). The CDR3 extends over 15 amino acids. V was shortened by 6 bases and J by 3 bases, with 16 bases between the two germline ends.

The chain combines TRBV20-1 with TRBJ1-2; 11 positions agree with TRBD1. V lost 4 bases to trimming and J lost 0 bases; unmatched junction nucleotides: 7. Germline V gene sequence: CDR1 DFQATT, CDR2 SNEGSKA (reference sequence). The CDR3 has 16 amino acids. CDR3 bases: TGCAGTGCTAACCAGGGACAGGGGGACTCTAACTATGGCTACACCTTC. This codes for CSANQGQGDSNYGYTF.

CDR3 in DNA: TGCGCCAGCAGCACCAATTTCGGACAGAGCCATGGCTACACCTTC. Protein product: CASSTNFGQSHGYTF. The chain links TRBV4-1 to TRBJ1-2, with D possibly matching TRBD1 (6 bases). Per germline, CDR1 MGHRA and CDR2 YSYEKL. The CDR3 contains 15 residues. The ends were cut back, 5 bases at V and 6 bases at J, with 19 bases in the middle.

This clonotype appeared a few times. The CDR3 coding sequence is TGTGCCAGCTCACCAGTATTAGCAGGCACAGATACGCAGTATTTT. Protein sequence: CASSPVLAGTDTQYF. This sequence joins TRBV18 and TRBJ2-3; no clear D gene. Trimming took off 2 bases at V and 1 base at J, with 10 bases between the two ends. This CDR3 region has 15 residues. The V gene's germline CDR1 is KGHSH and CDR2 LQKENI.